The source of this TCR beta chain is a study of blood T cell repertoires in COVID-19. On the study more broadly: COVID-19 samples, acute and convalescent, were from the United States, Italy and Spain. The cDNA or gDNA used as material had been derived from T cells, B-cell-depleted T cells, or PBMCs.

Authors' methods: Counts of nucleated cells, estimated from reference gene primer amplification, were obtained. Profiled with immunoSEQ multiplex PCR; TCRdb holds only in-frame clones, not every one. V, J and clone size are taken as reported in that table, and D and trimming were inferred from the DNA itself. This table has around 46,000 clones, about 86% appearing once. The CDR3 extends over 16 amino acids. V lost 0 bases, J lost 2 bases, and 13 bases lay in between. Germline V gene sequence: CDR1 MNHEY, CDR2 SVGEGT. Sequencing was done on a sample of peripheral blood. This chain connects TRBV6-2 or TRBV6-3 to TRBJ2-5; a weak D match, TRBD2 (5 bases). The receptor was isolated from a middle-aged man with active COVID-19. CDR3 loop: CASSYSAGELQETQYF. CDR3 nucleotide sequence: TGTGCCAGCAGTTACTCTGCCGGGGAGCTGCAAGAGACCCAGTACTTC.